The 21 T cell receptor beta chains listed next were all sequenced from one sample in a study of T-cell reconstitution after alpha-beta-depleted transplantation in children (dated by TCRdb to about 2016). Sample treatment or condition, as interpreted from the label and publication: allogeneic hematopoietic cell transplantation with graft depleted of TCRalphabeta T cells and CD19 B cells. Libraries were built with PCR. The listed sequencing device is Illumina HiSeq 2500. Molecular barcoding was employed in the preparation of TCR libraries, with unique molecular identifiers being used to normalize TCRbeta repertoire quantification. Through fastp at Q25 and MiXCR, TCRdb rebuilt clones from the public reads, retaining in-frame beta chains. Records with the same CDR3 protein are collapsed into one entry carrying the most frequent genes and DNA. This sample gives 200,000 or so distinct CDR3 sequences in total; approximately 7% of them show up just once. In total, the top ten clones hold about 5.5% of the sample.

The specimen comprised PBMCs, sampled before TCRalphabeta/CD19-depleted stem cell transplant. These receptors came from a boy between 2 and 10 years old with acute lymphoblastic leukemia, due to receive a stem cell transplant.

This clonotype was observed a handful of times. The rearrangement links TRBV5-5 to TRBJ2-7; TRBD2 aligns across 10 bases. The germline V gene encodes CDR1 SGHKS and CDR2 YYEKEE (reference sequence). J gave up 0 bases and V 3 bases, and 6 bases lay outside the gene matches. The CDR3 runs 16 residues. The CDR3 is CASSWTLAGSSYEQYF. As DNA, the CDR3 is TGTGCCAGCAGCTGGACACTAGCGGGAAGCTCCTACGAGCAGTACTTC. The variable domain in full, completed from reference TRBV5-5 and TRBJ2-7, reads DAGVTQSPTHLIKTRGQQVTLRCSPISGHKSVSWYQQVLGQGPQFIFQYYEKEERGRGNFPDRFSARQFPNYSSELNVNALLLGDSALYLCASSWTLAGSSYEQYFGPGTRLTVT.

Many counts were recorded for this clonotype. The chain has TRBV20-1 and TRBJ2-1, with 8 bases aligning to TRBD2. The length of the CDR3 is 16 residues. The germline CDR1 and CDR2 sequences are DFQATT and SNEGSKA (reference sequence). V shed 0 bases, J shed 5 bases, and the junction held 9 bases outside the gene matches. CDR3 protein: CSARDLVAGIHNEQFF. CDR3 coding DNA: TGCAGTGCTAGAGATTTGGTAGCGGGAATCCACAATGAGCAGTTCTTC.

This clonotype was found many times. The chain recombines TRBV7-8 with TRBJ2-7, with 8 nucleotides matching TRBD2. The V segment lost 4 bases and the J segment 2 bases; nucleotides outside the gene matches: 4. The CDR3 is 14 residues long. The germline CDR1 and CDR2 sequences are SGHVS and FQNEAQ. The CDR3 DNA follows: TGTGCCAGCAGCTCCTCGGGACTAGCCTACGAGCAGTACTTC. Translated, it gives CASSSSGLAYEQYF.

In this sample, this clonotype turned up many times. The chain couples TRBV28 to TRBJ1-1; TRBD1 might be the D (6 bases). From germline, CDR1 is MDHEN and CDR2 SYDVKM. The V and J ends lost 6 bases and 4 bases respectively, with 15 bases between them. CDR3 length: 14 amino acids. The CDR3 bases are TGTGCCAGCAGGCTAGGCACAGGGCTCACTGAAGCTTTCTTT. Its translation: CASRLGTGLTEAFF.

This clonotype was recorded many times. J is TRBJ1-1 and V is TRBV24-1, with no clear D. Germline values: CDR1 KGHDR, CDR2 SFDVKD. Trimming pared 2 bases from V and 14 bases from J, leaving 8 bases between. The CDR3 is 10 amino acids. CDR3 DNA sequence: TGTGCCACCAGTGATTCCCCTAGGTTCTTT. It translates to CATSDSPRFF.

This clonotype has at least ten counts. This sequence joins TRBV20-1 and TRBJ2-5; D may be TRBD2 (5 bases). This CDR3 has 14 amino acids. The germline V gene encodes CDR1 DFQATT and CDR2 SNEGSKA (reference sequence). The V gene lost 2 bases and the J gene lost 5 bases, with 15 bases spanning the gap. The DNA for the CDR3 is TGCAGTGCTAGAAAGGATCAATGGAGGGAGACCCAGTACTTC. Protein sequence: CSARKDQWRETQYF.

This clonotype has a handful of counts. The chain is built from TRBV18 and TRBJ2-1, with D uncertain. This CDR3 is built from 14 residues. Deletions cut 4 bases from V and 5 bases from J, with 12 bases between. The germline V gene encodes CDR1 KGHSH and CDR2 LQKENI. The chain's CDR3 is CASSRPEDHNEQFF. The CDR3 nucleotides are TGTGCCAGCTCACGGCCCGAAGACCACAATGAGCAGTTCTTC.

This clonotype was found many times. CDR3 nucleotides: TGCAGTGCTAGAGTGGATAGCGGGGTAGATACGCAGTATTTT. This gives the protein CSARVDSGVDTQYF. The chain uses TRBV20-1 and TRBJ2-3, with 8 nucleotides matching TRBD2. V shed 1 base, J shed 5 bases, and the junction held 5 bases outside the gene matches. The CDR3 is 14 residues long. The germline gives CDR1 DFQATT, CDR2 SNEGSKA (reference sequence).

This clonotype was counted many times. As DNA, the CDR3 is TGCAGTGCGAGGACAGCGGAGGAGACCCAGTACTTC. Translation gives CSARTAEETQYF. This chain joins TRBV20-1 and TRBJ2-5; D possibly corresponds to TRBD1 (6 bases). Trimming removed 6 bases from V and 5 bases from J, with 13 bases in between. The germline V gene has CDR1 DFQATT and CDR2 SNEGSKA (reference sequence). The length of the CDR3 is 12 residues.

At least ten counts were recorded for this clonotype. The chain is built from TRBV29-1 and TRBJ2-1, with 11 nucleotides matching TRBD2. The CDR3 runs 13 residues. CDR1 and CDR2 from the germline V gene are SQVTM and ANQGSEA. The J segment lost 9 bases and the V segment lost 4 bases, leaving 5 bases of the junction unmatched. The CDR3 DNA reads TGCAGCGTTGCTCCGACTAGCGGGACTGAGCAGTTCTTC. The encoded protein is CSVAPTSGTEQFF.

This clonotype was counted ten times or more. The V gene is TRBV19, the J gene TRBJ2-7; weak D call: TRBD1 (6 bases). Germline V gene data show CDR1 as LNHDA and CDR2 as SQIVND (reference sequence). This CDR3 region has 11 residues. V was shortened by 9 bases and J by 6 bases, with 12 bases between the two germline ends. CDR3 DNA: TGTGCCAGCCGGGACACCGGCGAGCAGTACTTC. It specifies CASRDTGEQYF.

This clonotype was counted ten times or more. This CDR3 reads CASSTLGQYTEAFF. CDR3 nucleotide sequence: TGTGCCAGCAGTACCCTGGGACAGTACACTGAAGCTTTCTTT. This sequence joins TRBV28 and TRBJ1-1; TRBD1 matches at 7 bases. Trimming cost V 5 bases and J 3 bases; bases outside gene matches: 6. There are 14 residues in the CDR3. The germline CDR1 and CDR2 sequences are MDHEN and SYDVKM.

This clonotype has ten or more counts. The J gene is TRBJ1-6, the V gene TRBV12-3 or TRBV12-4; 8 bases align to TRBD1. The junction had 4 bases not matched to a gene; V was cut back by 5 bases and J by 7 bases. This CDR3 comprises 14 residues. The CDR3 nucleotides read TGTGCCAGCAGTATGACAGGGGTCAATTCACCCCTCCACTTT. This sequence encodes CASSMTGVNSPLHF.

This clonotype was recorded many times. This chain uses TRBV5-6 with TRBJ2-5, with D tentatively TRBD1 (5 bases). The length of the CDR3 is 16 residues. The V end lost 6 bases, the J end lost 4 bases, and 22 bases lay between the germline ends. The V gene's germline CDR1 is SGHDT and CDR2 YYEEEE. The DNA for the CDR3 is TGTGCCAGCACCCCCTCACCCAGGGCGAAAGGAGAGACCCAGTACTTC. Amino acids: CASTPSPRAKGETQYF.

The rearrangement joins TRBV2 to TRBJ2-7, with 9 bases fitting TRBD1. Germline V gene lookup returns CDR1 SNHLY and CDR2 FYNNEI. The CDR3 is 15 residues long. V shed 2 bases and J 4 bases; nucleotides not matched to a gene: 6. In nucleotides, the CDR3 is TGTGCCAGCAGTGAATCCGGGACAGGGAGATACGAGCAGTACTTC. Amino acids: CASSESGTGRYEQYF.

The table lists this clonotype with many counts. V and J are TRBV28 and TRBJ1-2, with D perhaps matching TRBD1 (5 bases). Germline V gene lookup returns CDR1 MDHEN and CDR2 SYDVKM. The CDR3 runs to 15 residues. Deletions cut 2 bases from V and 2 bases from J, with 12 bases between. The CDR3 nucleotides read TGTGCCAGCAGTTTACTCGGGACGGAGAACTATGGCTACACCTTC. Its translation: CASSLLGTENYGYTF.

This clonotype was found many times. The gene calls are TRBV7-2 and TRBJ1-1; D ambiguous. V lost 6 bases, J lost 1 base, and 9 bases lay in between. CDR3 size: 13 residues. Germline loops: CDR1 SGHTA, CDR2 FQGNSA. The CDR3 loop is CASSNDPNTEAFF. The CDR3, as DNA: TGTGCCAGCAGTAACGACCCGAACACTGAAGCTTTCTTT.

The chain couples TRBV2 to TRBJ2-5; D possibly corresponds to TRBD1 (5 bases). The CDR3 is 12 amino acids. CDR1 and CDR2 from the germline V gene are SNHLY and FYNNEI. V lost 8 bases and J lost 1, with 8 bases in between. This chain's CDR3 is CASGASQETQYF. The CDR3 region has the DNA TGTGCCAGCGGGGCGTCCCAAGAGACCCAGTACTTC.

This clonotype was seen at least ten times. The V call is TRBV10-3, the J call TRBJ2-7; tentative D call: TRBD2 (5 bases). The germline V and J ends were trimmed by 3 bases and 1 base, with 7 bases remaining between them. The CDR3 loop spans 13 amino acids. Germline V gene sequence: CDR1 ENHRY, CDR2 SYGVKD. DNA for the CDR3: TGTGCCATCAGTGAAGAGGGTTCCTACGAGCAGTACTTC. This translates into CAISEEGSYEQYF.

On this clonotype itself: Sequence at one end of the junction differs from germline and may be a read error. This chain links TRBV20-1 with TRBJ2-3, with TRBD2 matching over 12 bases. This CDR3 has 19 amino acids. Germline assignment: CDR1 DFQATT and CDR2 SNEGSKA (reference sequence). The CDR3 DNA reads TGCTGTGCTAGAGATCCGGGACTAGCGGGCGGCTTCCGCACAGATACGCAGTATTTT. Translation: CCARDPGLAGGFRTDTQYF.

This clonotype came up many times. The gene calls are TRBV5-8 and TRBJ2-3; perhaps TRBD1 as D (5 bases). V was trimmed by 4 bases and J by 3 bases, leaving 18 bases between them. The CDR3 is 16 amino acids. Per germline, CDR1 SGHTS and CDR2 YDEGEE. This CDR3 reads CASSPVPGRGTDTQYF. CDR3 coding DNA: TGTGCCAGCAGCCCCGTCCCAGGGCGTGGAACAGATACGCAGTATTTT. Supplemented by reference TRBV5-8 and TRBJ2-3, the full variable domain reads EAGVTQSPTHLIKTRGQQATLRCSPISGHTSVYWYQQALGLGLQFLLWYDEGEERNRGNFPPRFSGRQFPNYSSELNVNALELEDSALYLCASSPVPGRGTDTQYFGPGTRLTVL.